The next 15 T cell receptor beta chains were all read from a single sample in a study of neoadjuvant anti-PD-1 for oral cavity cancer. The repertoire was sequenced with immunoSEQ multiplex PCR; TCRdb's copy has only in-frame clones and lacks some. There are thousands of clones in the sample; around 80% occur only once, and roughly 3.7% lies in the top ten. Time point defined: after neoadjuvant nivolumab, at surgical resection. The sequences come from PBMCs, collected after nivolumab (anti-PD-1) treatment. The receptor source for this set is a person between 35 and 79 years old with oral cavity squamous cell carcinoma.

The table lists this clone with a few counts. This chain links TRBV11-2 with TRBJ2-1, with TRBD2 identical over 8 bases. J was trimmed by 6 bases and V by 4 bases; bases with no gene match: 17. The CDR3 sequence is 18 residues long. The V gene's germline CDR1 is SGHAT and CDR2 FQNNGV. The CDR3 reads CASSSRGLGRVSGNEQFF. The DNA of the CDR3 is TGTGCCAGCAGCTCCCGGGGACTAGGTCGGGTTTCGGGCAATGAGCAGTTCTTC.

This rearrangement joins TRBV9 to TRBJ1-4; TRBD1 matches 9 bases. J was trimmed by 6 bases and V by 0 bases; bases with no gene match: 0. This CDR3 comprises 14 residues. Germline loops: CDR1 SGDLS, CDR2 YYNGEE. The CDR3 sequence is CASSVGTGDEKLFF. For the CDR3, the DNA is TGTGCCAGCAGCGTAGGGACAGGGGATGAAAAACTGTTTTTT.

This clone was picked up a small number of times. The J gene is TRBJ1-1, the V gene TRBV11-2, with D unclear. The CDR3 totals 14 residues. The V and J ends lost 4 bases and 4 bases respectively, with 13 bases between them. Germline V gene lookup returns CDR1 SGHAT and CDR2 FQNNGV. The CDR3 loop reads CASSSFRGSTEAFF. The CDR3, as DNA: TGTGCCAGCAGCTCGTTTCGGGGAAGCACTGAAGCTTTCTTT.

A few counts support this clone. The chain joins TRBV4-1 to TRBJ1-5; maybe TRBD1 (5 bases). The V gene lost 1 base and the J gene lost 3 bases, with 7 bases spanning the gap. Germline-derived CDR1 and CDR2 are MGHRA and YSYEKL. The CDR3 loop spans 14 amino acids. The DNA of the CDR3 is TGCGCCAGCAGCCAAGGACAGTCCAATCAGCCCCAGCATTTT. Translated: CASSQGQSNQPQHF.

CDR3 residues: CASSLLRSSYEQYF. The CDR3 DNA reads as TGTGCCAGCAGCTTGCTAAGGAGCTCCTACGAGCAGTACTTC. This chain connects TRBV5-6 to TRBJ2-7; D gene unclear. Germline V gene data show CDR1 as SGHDT and CDR2 as YYEEEE. The CDR3 sequence is 14 residues long. V gave up 1 base and J gave up 0 bases, with 8 bases separating them.

The genes are TRBV5-1 and TRBJ2-3, with D perhaps matching TRBD2 (6 bases). The germline CDR1 and CDR2 sequences are SGHRS and YFSETQ. The CDR3 has 17 amino acids. V gave up 0 bases and J gave up 0 bases, with 14 bases separating them. The CDR3 nucleotides read TGCGCCAGCAGCTTGGTTTCGGTAGCGGACAGCACAGATACGCAGTATTTT. Amino acid sequence: CASSLVSVADSTDTQYF.

V and J are TRBV11-2 and TRBJ2-7, with 10 bases lining up with TRBD1. Per the germline V gene, CDR1 is SGHAT and CDR2 is FQNNGV. The junction had 11 bases not matched to a gene; V was cut back by 5 bases and J by 4 bases. There are 16 residues in the CDR3. The CDR3 reads CASSPLLGTGVYEQYF. Written as DNA, the CDR3 is TGTGCCAGCAGCCCTCTCTTAGGGACAGGGGTATACGAGCAGTACTTC. Variable domain in full (rest from reference TRBV11-2 and TRBJ2-7): EAGVAQSPRYKIIEKRQSVAFWCNPISGHATLYWYQQILGQGPKLLIQFQNNGVVDDSQLPKDRFSAERLKGVDSTLKIQPAKLEDSAVYLCASSPLLGTGVYEQYFGPGTRLTVT.

This clone was seen more than once but under ten times. The J gene is TRBJ2-2, the V gene TRBV27; 7 positions agree with TRBD1. Trimming removed 0 bases from V and 0 bases from J; junction bases left unmatched: 4. Germline values: CDR1 MNHEY, CDR2 SMNVEV (reference sequence). The CDR3 contains 17 residues. DNA for the CDR3: TGTGCCAGCAGTTTATCAAGGGGGCGTGCGAACACCGGGGAGCTGTTTTTT. It translates to CASSLSRGRANTGELFF.

This chain links TRBV9 with TRBJ2-2; D may be TRBD2 (7 bases). Germline V gene lookup returns CDR1 SGDLS and CDR2 YYNGEE. With 5 bases removed from V and 4 bases from J, the gap between germline ends came to 21 bases. The CDR3 sequence is 17 residues long. Here the CDR3 reads CASRGGEGPGITGELFF. In nucleotides, the CDR3 is TGTGCCAGCAGAGGGGGGGAGGGCCCCGGCATCACCGGGGAGCTGTTTTTT.

V usage is TRBV7-3 and J usage is TRBJ2-1, with TRBD2 matching 10 bases. The CDR3 loop spans 15 amino acids. V lost 2 bases, J lost 8 bases, and 6 bases stayed unmatched. Germline V gene data show CDR1 as SGHTA and CDR2 as FQGTGA. CDR3 in DNA: TGTGCCAGCAGCTTATCCCCCCTAGCGGGAGATGAGCAGTTCTTC. Its translation: CASSLSPLAGDEQFF.

This clone appeared a single time. This chain links TRBV4-1 with TRBJ2-2, with D tentatively TRBD2 (6 bases). Germline CDR1 is MGHRA and CDR2 is YSYEKL. The CDR3 has 16 residues. Trimming removed 4 bases at V and 4 bases at J, with 16 bases between. The CDR3 sequence is CASSPTGGRGTGELFF. CDR3 in DNA: TGCGCCAGCAGCCCCACCGGGGGTCGCGGCACCGGGGAGCTGTTTTTT.

The V and J genes are TRBV10-2 and TRBJ1-5, with D tentatively TRBD1 (6 bases). The V end lost 3 bases, the J end lost 0 bases, and 9 bases lay between the germline ends. Germline values: CDR1 WSHSY, CDR2 SAAADI. The CDR3 sequence is 15 residues long. The DNA of the CDR3 is TGCGCCAGCAGTGACCAAGGGGGTAGCAATCAGCCCCAGCATTTT. It translates to CASSDQGGSNQPQHF.

This chain connects TRBV2 to TRBJ1-1, with a tentative D call TRBD1 (5 bases). The V and J ends lost 6 bases and 5 bases respectively, with 19 bases between them. The CDR3 length is 15 residues. Germline-derived CDR1 and CDR2 are SNHLY and FYNNEI. The CDR3 spells CASRRLQRGRTEAFF. The CDR3 DNA reads TGTGCCAGCAGACGCTTACAGAGGGGAAGGACTGAAGCTTTCTTT.

This chain connects TRBV7-9 to TRBJ2-7; D is uncertain. Germline-derived CDR1 and CDR2 are SEHNR and FQNEAQ (reference sequence). The CDR3 is 12 amino acids. V dropped 1 base and J dropped 2 bases, with 3 bases sitting between them. The CDR3 region is CASSLDTYEQYF. DNA for the CDR3: TGTGCCAGCAGCTTAGATACCTACGAGCAGTACTTC.

J is TRBJ2-3 and V is TRBV9; D possibly corresponds to TRBD1 (5 bases). Trimming removed 4 bases at V and 8 bases at J, with 20 bases between. Germline values: CDR1 SGDLS, CDR2 YYNGEE. This CDR3 region has 15 residues. CDR3 amino acids: CASSPLDRNGGTQYF. The CDR3 DNA sequence: TGTGCCAGCAGCCCTTTAGACAGAAACGGTGGTACGCAGTATTTT.